This TCR beta chain emerged from a study of T cell responses to AZD1222 COVID-19 vaccine. Notes on the study in general: Most donors were white British, females outnumbered males, and clonal diversity was possibly underestimated. Vaccination with two AZD1222 doses was followed by a rise in Spike-specific TCR breadth and depth. After the peak T cell response, and only then, were repertoires sampled. Among AZD1222 vaccinees, only six were seropositive at baseline.

Only in-frame clones appear in the TCRdb table, and some are missing; sequencing was by immunoSEQ multiplex PCR. The sample contains 90,000 to 120,000 clones, roughly 87% of which appear only once. CDR3 size: 15 residues. The V gene's germline CDR1 is KGHSH and CDR2 LQKENI. Trimming stripped 4 bases from V and 0 bases from J, with 10 bases between. This clone showed up just a few times. Its antigen remains unknown. Sequencing used peripheral blood, obtained 28 days after the second AZD1222 dose. This chain uses TRBV18 with TRBJ1-3; D call uncertain. The clonotype was recovered from an adult who received the AZD1222 COVID-19 vaccine. The CDR3 DNA is TGTGCCAGCTCACGAAAGACGGACTCTGGAAACACCATATATTTT. This sequence encodes CASSRKTDSGNTIYF.